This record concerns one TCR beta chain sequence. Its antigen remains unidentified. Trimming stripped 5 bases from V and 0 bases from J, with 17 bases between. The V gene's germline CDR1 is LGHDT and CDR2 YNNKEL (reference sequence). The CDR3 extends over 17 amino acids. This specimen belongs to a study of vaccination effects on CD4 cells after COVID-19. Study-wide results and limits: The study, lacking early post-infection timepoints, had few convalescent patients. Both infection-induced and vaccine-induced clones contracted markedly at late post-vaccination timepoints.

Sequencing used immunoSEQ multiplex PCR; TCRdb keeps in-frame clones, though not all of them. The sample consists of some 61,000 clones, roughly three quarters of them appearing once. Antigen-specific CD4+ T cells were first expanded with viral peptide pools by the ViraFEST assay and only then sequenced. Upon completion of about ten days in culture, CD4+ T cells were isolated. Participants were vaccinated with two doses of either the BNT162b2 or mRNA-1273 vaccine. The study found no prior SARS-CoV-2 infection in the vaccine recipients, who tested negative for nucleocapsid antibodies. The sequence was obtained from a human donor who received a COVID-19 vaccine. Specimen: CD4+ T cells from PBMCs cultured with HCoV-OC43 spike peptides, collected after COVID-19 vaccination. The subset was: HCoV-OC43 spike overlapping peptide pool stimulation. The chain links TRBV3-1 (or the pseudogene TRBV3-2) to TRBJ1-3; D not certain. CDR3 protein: CASSKRALISSGNTIYF. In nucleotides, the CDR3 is TGTGCCAGCAGCAAGAGGGCGCTTATTTCCTCTGGAAACACCATATATTTT.